The 28 T cell receptor beta chains below were found in one sample sequenced in a study of radiotherapy plus CTLA-4 blockade in lung cancer (dated 2018 in TCRdb). The receptor library was made with the immunoSEQ multiplex PCR assay. Sourced from immuneACCESS, this table was stored by TCRdb with only in-frame sequences that have V and J called. A share of the clones is absent; for the studies checked, an unresolved V gene accounts for under half, and the remainder has no known explanation. Counted in this sample were roughly 120,000 clones; about 80% of them appeared once. The top ten hold around 3% of the sample. The source was peripheral blood, collected from a patient treated with radiotherapy plus ipilimumab. These receptors were collected from a human donor with non-small cell lung cancer that progressed on radiotherapy plus ipilimumab. Some clones in this sample may be carry-over from other donors' samples.

This chain connects TRBV10-3 to TRBJ2-5; D gene ambiguous. V was trimmed by 0 bases and J by 2 bases, leaving 16 bases between them. This CDR3 is 17 amino acids long. Germline CDR1 is ENHRY and CDR2 is SYGVKD. The CDR3 spells CAISESTRLGIQETQYF. For the CDR3, the DNA is TGTGCCATCAGTGAGTCTACCCGGCTAGGAATTCAAGAGACCCAGTACTTC.

This sequence joins TRBV18 and TRBJ1-1; a possible D gene is TRBD1 (5 bases). Germline V gives CDR1 KGHSH, CDR2 LQKENI. The CDR3 is made up of 14 amino acids. The V and J ends lost 1 base and 5 bases respectively, with 11 bases between them. Written as DNA, the CDR3 is TGTGCCAGCTCACCACTTTTCGGGGGGACTGAAGCTTTCTTT. Its translation is CASSPLFGGTEAFF. Complete variable domain (other parts from reference TRBV18 and TRBJ1-1): NAGVMQNPRHLVRRRGQEARLRCSPMKGHSHVYWYRQLPEEGLKFMVYLQKENIIDESGMPKERFSAEFPKEGPSILRIQQVVRGDSAAYFCASSPLFGGTEAFFGQGTRLTVV.

The chain has TRBV4-3 and TRBJ2-3, with no clear D. With 6 bases removed from V and 0 bases from J, the gap between germline ends came to 7 bases. Germline-derived CDR1 and CDR2 are LGHNA and YSLEER. The CDR3 contains 13 residues. Written as DNA, the CDR3 is TGCGCCAGCAGTCGAACTAGCACAGATACGCAGTATTTT. Translating it yields CASSRTSTDTQYF.

V and J are TRBV5-1 and TRBJ1-4, with D unresolved. Trimming stripped 0 bases from V and 3 bases from J, with 6 bases between. CDR1 SGHRS and CDR2 YFSETQ come from the germline V gene. The CDR3 spans 14 residues. The CDR3 coding sequence is TGCGCCAGCAGCTTGGTGGGTTCTAATGAAAAACTGTTTTTT. Translation gives CASSLVGSNEKLFF.

This clone was recorded once. The CDR3 loop is CASSSFRGNQPQHF. In DNA form, the CDR3 reads TGTGCCAGCAGTTCGTTCAGGGGCAATCAGCCCCAGCATTTT. The chain is built from TRBV2 and TRBJ1-5, with D tentatively TRBD1 (5 bases). The CDR3 consists of 14 residues. Trimming cost V 5 bases and J 2 bases, with 10 bases left between them. In germline, CDR1 is SNHLY, CDR2 FYNNEI.

The gene calls are TRBV30 and TRBJ2-5; 10 bases are shared with TRBD1. V lost 0 bases to trimming and J lost 0 bases; unmatched junction nucleotides: 1. Germline lookup yields CDR1 GTSNPN and CDR2 SVGIG (reference sequence). The CDR3 extends over 15 amino acids. As DNA, the CDR3 is TGTGCCTGGAGTGTAGGGACAGGGGACCAAGAGACCCAGTACTTC. This sequence encodes CAWSVGTGDQETQYF.

This chain links TRBV20-1 with TRBJ1-2; unclear D gene. The germline V and J ends were trimmed by 0 bases and 10 bases, with 6 bases remaining between them. Germline CDR1 is DFQATT and CDR2 is SNEGSKA (reference sequence). The CDR3 has 10 residues. In nucleotides, the CDR3 is TGCAGTGCTAGAGATCAGGACTACACCTTC. This encodes CSARDQDYTF.

Relative to its sample, this clone is medium-sized. J is TRBJ1-1 and V is TRBV5-1; 7 bases match TRBD1. V dropped 4 bases and J dropped 6; count of bases not matched to a gene: 3. The CDR3 loop spans 12 amino acids. Germline V gene lookup returns CDR1 SGHRS and CDR2 YFSETQ. CDR3 amino acids: CASSPQGAEAFF. The CDR3 nucleotides are TGCGCCAGCAGCCCTCAGGGGGCTGAAGCTTTCTTT.

The CDR3 sequence: CATRTGTSGPQETQYF. In DNA form, the CDR3 reads TGTGCCACCAGAACCGGGACTAGCGGACCACAAGAGACCCAGTACTTC. J is TRBJ2-5 and V is TRBV15; the match to TRBD2 covers 11 bases. From germline, CDR1 is LNHNV and CDR2 YYDKDF (reference sequence). The ends lost 6 bases at V and 2 bases at J; junction bases unmatched: 8. The CDR3 is 16 residues long.

CDR3 nucleotide sequence: TGTGCCAGCAGCGTTTGGGGGGCGGGAAATCAGCCCCAGCATTTT. This encodes CASSVWGAGNQPQHF. J is TRBJ1-5 and V is TRBV9, with D perhaps matching TRBD1 (6 bases). Germline CDR1 and CDR2: SGDLS and YYNGEE. The CDR3 runs to 15 residues. V shed 2 bases and J shed 4 bases, with 13 bases lying between them.

With regard to this clone: The sample has other DNA sequences that encode this CDR3 too. V is TRBV11-2 and J is TRBJ1-2; D uncertain. CDR1 and CDR2 (germline): SGHAT, FQNNGV. The CDR3 has 12 residues. V dropped 0 bases and J dropped 7 bases, with 6 bases sitting between them. CDR3 nucleotide sequence: TGTGCCAGCAGCTTAGAGGGGAGTGGCTACACCTTC. Amino acids: CASSLEGSGYTF.

J is TRBJ2-1 and V is TRBV19; no definite D call. Looked up from germline, CDR1 is LNHDA and CDR2 is SQIVND (reference sequence). The CDR3 extends over 12 amino acids. Between the trimmed V and J ends, which lost 3 bases and 8 bases, there was a span of 8 bases. CDR3 nucleotide sequence: TGTGCCAGTAGTATGATGGGGTATGAGCAGTTCTTC. Translation gives CASSMMGYEQFF. The full variable domain, completed using reference TRBV19 and TRBJ2-1, is DGGITQSPKYLFRKEGQNVTLSCEQNLNHDAMYWYRQDPGQGLRLIYYSQIVNDFQKGDIAEGYSVSREKKESFPLTVTSAQKNPTAFYLCASSMMGYEQFFGPGTRLTVL.

This chain uses TRBV19 with TRBJ1-4; D is unresolved. This CDR3 has 13 amino acids. From germline, CDR1 is LNHDA and CDR2 SQIVND (reference sequence). Trimming removed 6 bases from V and 7 bases from J, with 12 bases in between. The CDR3 DNA is TGTGCCAGTAGGCCCGTTGCGGGTGAAAAACTGTTTTTT. Protein sequence: CASRPVAGEKLFF.

V usage is TRBV27 and J usage is TRBJ1-3, with D perhaps TRBD1 (5 bases). V was pared by 4 bases and J by 4 bases, with 8 bases between. CDR3 length: 13 amino acids. CDR1 and CDR2 from the germline V gene are MNHEY and SMNVEV (reference sequence). CDR3 coding DNA: TGTGCCAGCAGTTCAGGGTACGGAAACACCATATATTTT. It yields the protein CASSSGYGNTIYF.

The chain links TRBV7-3 to TRBJ2-3; 10 bases are shared with TRBD2. The CDR3 extends over 16 amino acids. Looked up from germline, CDR1 is SGHTA and CDR2 is FQGTGA. V trimming: 4 bases; J trimming: 6 bases; junction bases outside the gene matches: 10. This chain's CDR3 is CASSSGAGGPWDTQYF. The CDR3 DNA follows: TGTGCCAGCAGCTCGGGAGCGGGGGGGCCGTGGGATACGCAGTATTTT.

The rearrangement uses TRBV7-3 and TRBJ2-2; TRBD2 agrees at 7 bases. V shed 3 bases, J shed 3 bases, and the junction held 4 bases outside the gene matches. The CDR3 contains 15 residues. Looked up from germline, CDR1 is SGHTA and CDR2 is FQGTGA. The CDR3 loop is CASSFGGGDTGELFF. In DNA form, the CDR3 reads TGTGCCAGCAGCTTCGGCGGGGGAGACACCGGGGAGCTGTTTTTT.

The chain has TRBV7-6 and TRBJ1-2, with TRBD1 matching over 8 bases. This CDR3 comprises 15 residues. J gave up 3 bases and V 0 bases, and 3 bases lay outside the gene matches. In germline, CDR1 is SGHVS, CDR2 FNYEAQ. In DNA form, the CDR3 reads TGTGCCAGCAGCTTAGCGGGACAGGATGACTATGGCTACACCTTC. Its translation is CASSLAGQDDYGYTF.

This clone has more than one count but fewer than ten. The rearrangement uses TRBV6-1 and TRBJ1-1; tentatively, D is TRBD1 (5 bases). This CDR3 is 15 amino acids long. V lost 6 bases, J lost 4 bases, and 18 bases lay in between. Germline V CDR1 and CDR2: MNHNS, SASEGT. The CDR3 DNA follows: TGTGCCAGCAGCAGATATGAGGGCGGGGGCACTGAAGCTTTCTTT. Amino acids: CASSRYEGGGTEAFF.

The chain employs TRBV7-9 and TRBJ1-1; D is possibly TRBD1 (5 bases). The CDR3 runs to 16 residues. Germline V gene sequence: CDR1 SEHNR, CDR2 FQNEAQ (reference sequence). V was cut by 5 bases and J by 0 bases, with 16 bases left in between. The CDR3 is CASSTNGGGLNTEAFF. The CDR3 nucleotides are TGTGCCAGCAGCACAAACGGGGGGGGGTTGAACACTGAAGCTTTCTTT.

This chain joins TRBV7-2 and TRBJ1-2; TRBD1 is a possible D gene (6 bases). This CDR3 spans 15 amino acids. Germline V gene lookup returns CDR1 SGHTA and CDR2 FQGNSA. Trimming left V 1 base short and J 4 bases short, with 13 bases between. CDR3: CASSLGGGGAYGYTF. In nucleotides, the CDR3 is TGTGCCAGCAGCTTAGGTGGAGGGGGTGCCTATGGCTACACCTTC.

CDR3 sequence reads: CASSQKGPNTEAFF. DNA for the CDR3: TGTGCCAGCAGCCAAAAGGGGCCGAACACTGAAGCTTTCTTT. V gene TRBV7-9 combines with J gene TRBJ1-1, with D perhaps matching TRBD1 (5 bases). Trimming removed 5 bases at V and 1 base at J, with 11 bases between. Germline CDR1 SEHNR, CDR2 FQNEAQ (reference sequence). The CDR3 totals 14 residues.

DNA of the CDR3: TGTGCCAGCAGTTCCAGCCCCCTTCTTATAGATACGCAGTATTTT. This translates into CASSSSPLLIDTQYF. This chain joins TRBV27 and TRBJ2-3; D gene uncertain. Germline V lookup: CDR1 MNHEY, CDR2 SMNVEV (reference sequence). V was clipped by 4 bases and J by 5 bases, with 16 bases between them. The CDR3 consists of 15 residues.

The chain links TRBV7-3 to TRBJ2-6, with 7 positions matching TRBD1. V was clipped by 5 bases and J by 0 bases; unmatched bases: 10. This CDR3 has 18 amino acids. Germline CDR1 SGHTA, CDR2 FQGTGA. The CDR3 region has the DNA TGTGCCAGCAGCACCCGGGACAGCTCCTTCTCTGGGGCCAACGTCCTGACTTTC. This codes for CASSTRDSSFSGANVLTF.

The chain combines TRBV25-1 with TRBJ2-5; D may be TRBD2 (6 bases). Germline lookup yields CDR1 MGHDK and CDR2 SYGVNS. The CDR3 contains 16 residues. V lost 0 bases, J lost 4 bases, and 15 bases lay in between. The CDR3 DNA is TGTGCCAGCAGTGAATACGGGGGAAAGGCAGGAGAGACCCAGTACTTC. It codes for CASSEYGGKAGETQYF.

The chain joins TRBV2 to TRBJ1-2; D call uncertain. V gave up 1 base and J gave up 4 bases, with 4 bases separating them. The CDR3 covers 12 residues. Germline V gene sequence: CDR1 SNHLY, CDR2 FYNNEI. Written as DNA, the CDR3 is TGTGCCAGCAGTGAAGGCCCCTATGGCTACACCTTC. It is translated as CASSEGPYGYTF. Combining the CDR3 with reference TRBV2 and TRBJ1-2 gives the whole variable domain EPEVTQTPSHQVTQMGQEVILRCVPISNHLYFYWYRQILGQKVEFLVSFYNNEISEKSEIFDDQFSVERPDGSNFTLKIRSTKLEDSAMYFCASSEGPYGYTFGSGTRLTVV.

The rearrangement uses TRBV27 and TRBJ1-2; 7 bases align to TRBD1. Germline CDR1 is MNHEY and CDR2 is SMNVEV (reference sequence). Losses at the gene ends were 3 bases for V and 7 bases for J; bases not matched to a gene: 14. The CDR3 has 16 residues. CDR3 DNA sequence: TGTGCCAGCAGTTTTTCCTGGACAGGCGATATTCGTGGCTACACCTTC. This gives the protein CASSFSWTGDIRGYTF.

CDR3 residues: CASSTTKDSKNTEAFF. DNA for the CDR3: TGTGCCAGCAGTACTACCAAGGACAGTAAGAACACTGAAGCTTTCTTT. V and J are TRBV2 and TRBJ1-1; possible D gene TRBD1, 6 bases. This CDR3 has 16 amino acids. Germline assignment: CDR1 SNHLY and CDR2 FYNNEI. Trimming cost V 5 bases and J 1 base, with 17 bases left between them.

This clone was counted a few times. This sample includes further DNA sequences coding for the same CDR3. The CDR3 sequence: CASSLGAEETQYF. The CDR3 DNA is TGCGCCAGCAGCTTGGGCGCAGAAGAGACCCAGTACTTC. This chain joins TRBV5-1 and TRBJ2-5; D uncertain. Per germline, CDR1 SGHRS and CDR2 YFSETQ. V lost 0 bases and J 3 bases, leaving 6 bases between the germline ends. The CDR3 is 13 amino acids.